This TCR beta chain was recorded in a study of cytomegalovirus exposure and HLA in healthy donors. Study outcomes and limitations: One later analysis, an examination of the 90 to 150 validation repertoires, found that first-cohort TCR clusters tended to co-occur in them. The study designated fewer than 200 TCR beta chains cytomegalovirus-associated.

The study drew the donors from its 120-subject validation cohort, separate from the approximately 700-subject first cohort. About this clone itself: Its antigen is undetermined.

Assay used: immunoSEQ multiplex PCR; TCRdb lists only in-frame clones, some missing. The sample yields roughly 150,000 clones, nearly 90% seen once. The V and J ends lost 3 bases and 6 bases, in that order; junction bases with no gene match: 1. Germline V gene sequence: CDR1 SGDLS, CDR2 YYNGEE. The CDR3 has 13 amino acids. The receptor comes from a man between 18 and 29 years old in good health and CMV-seropositive. The sample consisted of PBMCs. This sequence joins TRBV9 and TRBJ2-1; 9 nucleotides align to TRBD1. In DNA form, the CDR3 reads TGTGCCAGCAGCGGACAGGGGGTCAATGAGCAGTTCTTC. As protein: CASSGQGVNEQFF.